The clone carrying this T cell receptor (beta chain) has more than one count but fewer than ten. The data belong to a study of blood T cell repertoires in COVID-19. As for the study in general: The United States, Italy and Spain supplied acute and convalescent COVID-19 samples. T cells, B-cell-depleted T cells, or PBMCs supplied cDNA or gDNA.

The CDR3 sequence is 13 residues long. Germline V gene data show CDR1 as SNHLY and CDR2 as FYNNEI. The V and J ends lost 9 bases and 6 bases respectively, with 12 bases between them. As processed by the authors: Counts of nucleated cells, estimated from reference gene primer amplification, were obtained. Data came from immunoSEQ multiplex PCR; TCRdb stores just in-frame clones and leaves some out. That table is the source of V, J and clone size, and D and trimming were worked out from the DNA. The profile shows approximately 140,000 clones, around 82% of them singletons. This clonotype was obtained from a human donor with acute or convalescent COVID-19. The donor label of this sample is uncertain. The chain uses TRBV2 and TRBJ1-6; D may be TRBD1 (6 bases). Sample: peripheral blood. CDR3 DNA: TGTGCCAGAGAAATGGACAGTAATTCACCCCTCCACTTT. Protein product: CAREMDSNSPLHF.